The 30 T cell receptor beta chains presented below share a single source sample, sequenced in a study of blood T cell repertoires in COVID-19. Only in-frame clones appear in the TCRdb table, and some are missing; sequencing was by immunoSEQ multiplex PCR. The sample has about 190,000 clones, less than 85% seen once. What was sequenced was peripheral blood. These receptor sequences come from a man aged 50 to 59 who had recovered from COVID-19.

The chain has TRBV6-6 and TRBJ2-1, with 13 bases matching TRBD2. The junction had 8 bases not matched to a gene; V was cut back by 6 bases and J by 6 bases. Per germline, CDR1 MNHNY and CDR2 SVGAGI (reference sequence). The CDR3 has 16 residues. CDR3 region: CASRKEGTSGINEQFF. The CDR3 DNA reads TGTGCCAGCAGGAAGGAAGGGACTAGCGGGATCAATGAGCAGTTCTTC.

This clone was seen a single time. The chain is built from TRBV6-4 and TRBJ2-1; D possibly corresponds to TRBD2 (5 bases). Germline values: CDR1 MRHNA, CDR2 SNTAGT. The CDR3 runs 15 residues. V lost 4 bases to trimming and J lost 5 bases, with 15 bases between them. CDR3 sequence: CASSATPTGNNEQFF. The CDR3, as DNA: TGTGCCAGCAGTGCCACCCCCACGGGAAACAATGAGCAGTTCTTC.

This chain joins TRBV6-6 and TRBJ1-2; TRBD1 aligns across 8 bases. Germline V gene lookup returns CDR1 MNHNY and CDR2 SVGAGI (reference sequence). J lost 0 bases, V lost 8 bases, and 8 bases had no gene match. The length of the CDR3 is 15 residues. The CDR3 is CASLGGQGANYGYTF. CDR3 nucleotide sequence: TGTGCCAGCCTTGGTGGACAGGGAGCTAACTATGGCTACACCTTC.

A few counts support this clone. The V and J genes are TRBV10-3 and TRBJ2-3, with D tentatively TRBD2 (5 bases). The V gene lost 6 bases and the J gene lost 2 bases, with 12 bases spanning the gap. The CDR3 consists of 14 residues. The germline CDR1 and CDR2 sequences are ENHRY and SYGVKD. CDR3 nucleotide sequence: TGTGCCATCAGGGACTCGGGATCCACAGATACGCAGTATTTT. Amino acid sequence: CAIRDSGSTDTQYF.

This CDR3 reads CASSPGGANYEQYF. CDR3 bases: TGTGCCAGCAGCCCGGGGGGGGCTAACTACGAGCAGTACTTC. The chain carries TRBV3-1 (or the pseudogene TRBV3-2) and TRBJ2-7, with 8 bases aligning to TRBD2. There are 14 residues in the CDR3. Germline CDR1 and CDR2: LGHDT and YNNKEL (reference sequence). V shed 4 bases and J 3 bases; nucleotides not matched to a gene: 5.

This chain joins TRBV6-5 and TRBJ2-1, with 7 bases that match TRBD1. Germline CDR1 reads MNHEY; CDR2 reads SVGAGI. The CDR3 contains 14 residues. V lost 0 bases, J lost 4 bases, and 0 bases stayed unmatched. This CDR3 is CASSYSGQYNEQFF. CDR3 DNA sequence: TGTGCCAGCAGTTACTCGGGACAGTACAATGAGCAGTTCTTC.

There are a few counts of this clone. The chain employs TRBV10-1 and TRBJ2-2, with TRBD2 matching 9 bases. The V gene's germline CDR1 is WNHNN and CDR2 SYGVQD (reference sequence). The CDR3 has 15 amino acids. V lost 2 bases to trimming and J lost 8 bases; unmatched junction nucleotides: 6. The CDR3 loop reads CASSEASSGRGELFF. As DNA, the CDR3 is TGCGCCAGCAGTGAGGCCAGTAGCGGGAGAGGGGAGCTGTTTTTT.

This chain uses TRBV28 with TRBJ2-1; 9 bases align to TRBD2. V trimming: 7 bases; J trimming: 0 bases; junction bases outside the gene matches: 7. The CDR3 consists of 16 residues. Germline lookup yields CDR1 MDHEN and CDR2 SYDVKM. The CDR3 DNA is TGTGCCAGCACCCTGATGACTAGCGGCTCCTACAATGAGCAGTTCTTC. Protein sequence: CASTLMTSGSYNEQFF.

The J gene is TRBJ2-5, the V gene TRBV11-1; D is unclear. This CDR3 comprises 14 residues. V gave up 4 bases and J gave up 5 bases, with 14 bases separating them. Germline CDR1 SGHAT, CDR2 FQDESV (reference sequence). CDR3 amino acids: CASSSPWAWETQYF. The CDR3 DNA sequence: TGTGCCAGCAGCTCCCCGTGGGCCTGGGAGACCCAGTACTTC.

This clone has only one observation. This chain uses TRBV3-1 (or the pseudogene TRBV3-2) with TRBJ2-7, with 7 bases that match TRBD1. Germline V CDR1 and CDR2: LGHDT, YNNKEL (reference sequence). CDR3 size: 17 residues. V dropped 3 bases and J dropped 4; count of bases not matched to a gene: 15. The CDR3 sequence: CASSQNPGTAKAYEQYF. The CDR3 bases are TGTGCCAGCAGCCAGAACCCGGGGACAGCTAAAGCTTACGAGCAGTACTTC.

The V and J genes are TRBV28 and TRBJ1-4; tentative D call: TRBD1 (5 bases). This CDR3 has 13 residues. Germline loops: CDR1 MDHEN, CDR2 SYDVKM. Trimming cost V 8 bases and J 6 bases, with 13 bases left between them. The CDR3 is CASSTGGDEKLFF. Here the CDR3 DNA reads TGTGCCAGCTCCACCGGGGGGGATGAAAAACTGTTTTTT. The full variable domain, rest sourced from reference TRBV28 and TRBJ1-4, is DVKVTQSSRYLVKRTGEKVFLECVQDMDHENMFWYRQDPGLGLRLIYFSYDVKMKEKGDIPEGYSVSREKKERFSLILESASTNQTSMYLCASSTGGDEKLFFGSGTQLSVL.

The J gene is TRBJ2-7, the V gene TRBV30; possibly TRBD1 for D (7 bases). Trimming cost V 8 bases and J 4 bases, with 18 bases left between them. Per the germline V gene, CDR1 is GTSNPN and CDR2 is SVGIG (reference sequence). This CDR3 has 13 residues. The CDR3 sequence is CAQRRGRMYEQYF. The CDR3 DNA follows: TGTGCCCAGAGGAGGGGGCGAATGTACGAGCAGTACTTC.

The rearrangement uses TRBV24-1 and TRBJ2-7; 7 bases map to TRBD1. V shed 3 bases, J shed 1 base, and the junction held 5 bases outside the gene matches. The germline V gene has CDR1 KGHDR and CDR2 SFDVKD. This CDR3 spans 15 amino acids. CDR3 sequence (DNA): TGTGCCACCAGTGATGCTACAGGGGAATCCTACGAGCAGTACTTC. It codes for CATSDATGESYEQYF.

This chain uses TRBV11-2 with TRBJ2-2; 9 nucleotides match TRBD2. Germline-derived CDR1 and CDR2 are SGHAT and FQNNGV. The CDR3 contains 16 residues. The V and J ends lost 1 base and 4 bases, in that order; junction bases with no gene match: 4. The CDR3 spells CASSLVSAGGTGELFF. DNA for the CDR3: TGTGCCAGCAGCTTAGTATCAGCGGGAGGCACCGGGGAGCTGTTTTTT.

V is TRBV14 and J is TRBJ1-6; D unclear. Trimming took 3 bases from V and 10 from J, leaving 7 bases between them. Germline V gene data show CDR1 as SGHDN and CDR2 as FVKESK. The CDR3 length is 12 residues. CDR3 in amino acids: CASSHPRSPLHF. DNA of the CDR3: TGTGCCAGCAGCCACCCACGGTCACCCCTCCACTTT. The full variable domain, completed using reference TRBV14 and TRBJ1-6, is EAGVTQFPSHSVIEKGQTVTLRCDPISGHDNLYWYRRVMGKEIKFLLHFVKESKQDESGMPNNRFLAERTGGTYSTLKVQPAELEDSGVYFCASSHPRSPLHFGNGTRLTVT.

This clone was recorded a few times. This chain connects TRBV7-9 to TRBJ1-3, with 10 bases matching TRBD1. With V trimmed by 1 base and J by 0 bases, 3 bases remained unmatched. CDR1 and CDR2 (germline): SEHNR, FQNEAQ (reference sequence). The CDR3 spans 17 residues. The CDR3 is CASSLGQGAFSGNTIYF. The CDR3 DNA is TGTGCCAGCAGCTTAGGACAGGGGGCATTCTCTGGAAACACCATATATTTT.

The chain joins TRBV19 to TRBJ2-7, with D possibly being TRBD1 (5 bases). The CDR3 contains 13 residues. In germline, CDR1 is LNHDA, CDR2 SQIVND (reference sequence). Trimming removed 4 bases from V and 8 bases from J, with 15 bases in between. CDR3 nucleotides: TGTGCCAGTAGTACAGGGCCTAACCGGCAGCAGTACTTC. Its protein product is CASSTGPNRQQYF.

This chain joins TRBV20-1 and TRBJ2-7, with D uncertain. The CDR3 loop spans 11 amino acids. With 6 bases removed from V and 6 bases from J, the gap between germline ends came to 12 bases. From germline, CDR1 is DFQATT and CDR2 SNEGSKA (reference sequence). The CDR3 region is CSARRGSEQYF. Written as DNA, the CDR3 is TGCAGTGCAAGAAGAGGAAGCGAGCAGTACTTC.

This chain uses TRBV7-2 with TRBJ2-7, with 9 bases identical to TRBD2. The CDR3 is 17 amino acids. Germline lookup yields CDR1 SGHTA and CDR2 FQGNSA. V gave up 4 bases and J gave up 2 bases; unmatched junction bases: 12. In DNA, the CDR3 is TGTGCCAGCAGCTACCCTAGCGGGGAATTTAGACCCTACGAGCAGTACTTC. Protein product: CASSYPSGEFRPYEQYF. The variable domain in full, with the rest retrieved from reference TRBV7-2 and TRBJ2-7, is GAGVSQSPSNKVTEKGKDVELRCDPISGHTALYWYRQSLGQGLEFLIYFQGNSAPDKSGLPSDRFSAERTGGSVSTLTIQRTQQEDSAVYLCASSYPSGEFRPYEQYFGPGTRLTVT.

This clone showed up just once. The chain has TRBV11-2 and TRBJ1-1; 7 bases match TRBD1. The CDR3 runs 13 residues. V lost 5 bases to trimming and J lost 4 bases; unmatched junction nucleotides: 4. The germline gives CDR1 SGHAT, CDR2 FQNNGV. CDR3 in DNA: TGTGCCAGCAGCCTGACAGGGTTCACTGAAGCTTTCTTT. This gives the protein CASSLTGFTEAFF.

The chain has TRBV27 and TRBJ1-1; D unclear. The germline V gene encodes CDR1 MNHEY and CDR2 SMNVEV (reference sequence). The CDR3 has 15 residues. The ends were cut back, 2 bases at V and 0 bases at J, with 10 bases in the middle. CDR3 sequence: CASSLHGKLNTEAFF. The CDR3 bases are TGTGCCAGCAGTTTACATGGCAAATTGAACACTGAAGCTTTCTTT.

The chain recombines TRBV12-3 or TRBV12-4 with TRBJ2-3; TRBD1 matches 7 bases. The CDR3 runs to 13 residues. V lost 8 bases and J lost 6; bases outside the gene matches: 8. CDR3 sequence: CASSTGSPDTQYF. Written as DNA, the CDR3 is TGTGCCAGCTCGACAGGGTCCCCCGATACGCAGTATTTT.

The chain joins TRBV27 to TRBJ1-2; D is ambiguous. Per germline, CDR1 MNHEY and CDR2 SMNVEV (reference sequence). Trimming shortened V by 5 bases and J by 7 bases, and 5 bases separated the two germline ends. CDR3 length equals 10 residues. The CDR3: CASSTSGYTF. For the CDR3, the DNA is TGTGCCAGCAGTACCAGTGGCTACACCTTC.

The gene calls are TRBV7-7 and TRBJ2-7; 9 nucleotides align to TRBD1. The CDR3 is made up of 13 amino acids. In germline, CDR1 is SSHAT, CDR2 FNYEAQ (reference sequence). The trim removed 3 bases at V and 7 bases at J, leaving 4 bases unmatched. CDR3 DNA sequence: TGTGCCAGCAGCTTCGACAGGGGGGAAGAGCAGTACTTC. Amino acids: CASSFDRGEEQYF.

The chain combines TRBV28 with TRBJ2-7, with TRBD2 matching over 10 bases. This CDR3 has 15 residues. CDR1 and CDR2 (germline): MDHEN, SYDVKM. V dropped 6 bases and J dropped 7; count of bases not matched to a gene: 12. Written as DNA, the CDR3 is TGTGCCAGCAGAGGGGACTCTAGCGGGAGAATTGAGCAGTACTTC. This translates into CASRGDSSGRIEQYF.

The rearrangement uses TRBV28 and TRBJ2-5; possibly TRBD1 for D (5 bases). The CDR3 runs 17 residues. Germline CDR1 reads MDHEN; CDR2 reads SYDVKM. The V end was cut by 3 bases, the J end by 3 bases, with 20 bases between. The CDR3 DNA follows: TGTGCCAGCAGTTTTCTCGAAAGGGTAGGGGCGAAAGAGACCCAGTACTTC. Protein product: CASSFLERVGAKETQYF.

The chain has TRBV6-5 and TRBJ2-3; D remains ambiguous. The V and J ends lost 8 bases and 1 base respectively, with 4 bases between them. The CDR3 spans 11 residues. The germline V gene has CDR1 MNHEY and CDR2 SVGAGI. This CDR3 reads CASLGTDTQYF. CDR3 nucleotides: TGTGCCAGCCTAGGCACAGATACGCAGTATTTT.

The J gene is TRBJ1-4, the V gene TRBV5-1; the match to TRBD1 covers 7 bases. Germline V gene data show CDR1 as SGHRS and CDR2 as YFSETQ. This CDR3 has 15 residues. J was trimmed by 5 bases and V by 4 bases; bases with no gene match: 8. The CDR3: CASSDPGTENEKLFF. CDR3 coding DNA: TGCGCCAGCAGCGATCCCGGGACAGAAAATGAAAAACTGTTTTTT.

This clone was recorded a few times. As DNA, the CDR3 is TGTGCCAGCAGCCGGACTAGCGGGAGTAACTACGAGCAGTACTTC. Its protein is CASSRTSGSNYEQYF. The V gene is TRBV7-2, the J gene TRBJ2-7; 13 bases are shared with TRBD2. Germline CDR1 SGHTA, CDR2 FQGNSA. The CDR3 contains 15 residues. V was pared by 5 bases and J by 3 bases, with 4 bases of the junction left unmatched.

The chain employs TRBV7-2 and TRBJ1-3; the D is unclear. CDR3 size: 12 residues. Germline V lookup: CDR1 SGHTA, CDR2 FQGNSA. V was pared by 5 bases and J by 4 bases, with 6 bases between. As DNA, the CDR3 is TGTGCCAGCAGCGAACAGGGAAACACCATATATTTT. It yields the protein CASSEQGNTIYF.